The source of this TCR beta chain is a study of identical twins (TCRdb year 2016). Describing the broader study: To test whether fetal clonotypes persist, this study deep-sequenced TCR alpha and beta repertoires from monozygotic twins, from unrelated adults of various ages, and from cord blood. To rule out contamination, the twin experiments were replicated at different times with different library preparation protocols.

Its CDR3 holds 12 amino acids, cysteine through phenylalanine. The entry retains the CDR3 DNA only, 36 bases that are in frame from base 1. As encoded in the germline V gene (reference sequence), CDR1 is LGHDT while CDR2 is YNNKEL. Every donor was a healthy Caucasian. Three pairs of female monozygotic twins, all aged roughly 18 to 30 years, made up the twin cohort. Miltenyi CD45RO+ enrichment and human naive T-cell isolation kits were used to isolate memory (CD45RO+) and naive T cells from PBMC. This clonotype was recorded at least ten times. Its binding antigen is unknown. The sample holds no much larger clone one base away, and base qualities are not on file. Library generation was performed with 5' RACE. This sample was sequenced with an Illumina HiSeq 2000. Template switching added a universal primer binding site, and the final cDNA carried a unique molecular identifier that allowed TCR cDNA molecules to be counted accurately. Specific primers in the conserved constant-segment region were used to synthesize first-strand cDNA for the TCR alpha and beta chains. To control for contamination, every cDNA library was double barcoded, receiving both a SMART-Mk sample barcode and Illumina barcodes. TruSeq adapter sequences, together with Illumina sample barcodes, were added in two successive PCR steps. Sequencing of the TCR alpha and beta cDNA libraries was done on the Illumina HiSeq platform using custom primers. Turning to the authors' computational methods: Raw reads were processed with MiGEC to extract unique molecular identifiers, and MiXCR was used to determine CDR3 positions. Recombination models were inferred per individual with the repgenHMM and IGoR tools using an EM algorithm. The tcR package in R was used for shared clonotype analysis, with sharing normalized by the product of cloneset sizes. To study raw recombination free of thymic and clonal selection effects, out-of-frame nonproductive sequences were analyzed. In TCRdb, the public reads were trimmed at Q25 with fastp and aligned with MiXCR, with productive beta chains retained. CDR3 protein duplicates are merged, each entry listing the most common genes and DNA. TCRdb's processing, not the authors' own work, is the source of the V and J calls. Within this sample are fewer than 350,000 distinct CDR3 sequences, with around 8.8% of them counted one time only. The ten largest account for approximately 2.1% of the sample.

The investigation overall reported the following: Invariant T cells such as MAIT and iNKT could partly confound zero-insertion analyses, though diverse VJ usage argued against this for most clonotypes. Conclusions relied on cross-sectional statistical analysis, since the same donors could not be followed over many years. Compared with coincidental sharing between unrelated individuals, out-of-frame TCR alpha sequences shared between twins showed an excess of sequences with low generation probability. In monozygotic twins, recombination models systematically underestimated out-of-frame TCR alpha sharing, but the models matched the sharing seen between unrelated individuals. The excess sharing between twins in beta out-of-frame sequences was weaker because fewer shared sequences reduced the signal-to-noise ratio. Abundant cord blood beta clonotypes carried fewer insertions; young adult naive repertoires showed a weaker similar trend, while memory repertoires showed none.

The same data also contributed to another study, on yellow fever vaccine responses in identical twins. As the second study states: According to the authors, in identical twins the way T cells responded to vaccination appeared partly convergent and partly personalized. Focusing on identical twins, the study followed the T cell clones that responded to the vaccine, and did so with precision.

The rearranged segments are TRBV3-1 and TRBJ2-5; 9 junctional bases match TRBD2. The sequence was obtained from a woman aged 18-29 years in good health. The sample comprised memory (CD45RO+) T cells sorted from blood. This specimen's cell subset or site label, interpreted: CD45RO+ enriched T cells. The CDR3 sequence is CSAGGPGETQYF. The DNA reads TGTTCAGCGGGAGGCCCTGGGGAGACCCAGTACTTC.